Below, one T cell receptor beta chain is given with its context. Its specificity is not known. This sample stems from a study of post-analysis software for immune sequencing data. In the study overall: Patients had relapsing-remitting, secondary progressive or progressive-relapsing multiple sclerosis; some lacked subtype.

Study-level findings and limits: In multiple sclerosis, normalized Chao1 diversity was significantly below that of controls. Controls showed lower frequencies than patients for roughly 5 TRBV segments, and TRBV5-6, TRBV5-1 and TRBV20-1 were among these. The F measure placed samples prepared in the same batch into strongly shared clusters.

Incorporated into the TCR beta cDNA libraries were unique molecular identifiers, which served to reduce PCR and sequencing biases. When about 1 to 11 million T cells were used, they gave 500,000 or so cDNA molecules. Via MiXCR, TCRdb re-called the PCR reads, giving one row per CDR3 protein. The sample includes roughly 650,000 distinct CDR3 sequences, more than 50% of them seen just once. This CDR3 region has 15 residues. V dropped 5 bases and J dropped 2; count of bases not matched to a gene: 6. Germline CDR1 LGHDT, CDR2 YNNKEL (reference sequence). This TCR was sampled from a girl aged 2 to 10 with multiple sclerosis. The J gene is TRBJ2-5, the V gene TRBV3-1, with 9 positions matching TRBD2. Sequencing used blood. CDR3 in amino acids: CASSIAAGGQETQYF. The DNA of the CDR3 is TGTGCCAGCAGCATAGCAGCGGGGGGACAAGAGACCCAGTACTTC.